These 3 T cell receptor beta chains came from one sample sequenced in a study of PD-1 blockade in classical Hodgkin lymphoma. TCRdb's table, derived via immunoSEQ multiplex PCR, lists solely in-frame clones and lacks some. The sample yields roughly 100,000 clones, approximately 89% seen once. This sample's time point: cycle 4 day 1 (C4D1), after 6 weeks of nivolumab. Brentuximab vedotin exposure varied among the patients, all of whom had relapsed after autologous stem cell transplantation. The sample consisted of peripheral blood mononuclear cells (PBMCs), taken before the fourth cycle of nivolumab. The receptors stem from a human donor with classical Hodgkin lymphoma.

The rearrangement uses TRBV28 and TRBJ1-1, with 7 positions matching TRBD1. After removal of 5 bases from V and 1 base from J, the junction contained 16 bases not matched to a gene. Germline V gene data show CDR1 as MDHEN and CDR2 as SYDVKM. The CDR3 has 18 residues. CDR3 in DNA: TGTGCCAGCAGTAAATACAGGGGTGTGGCTAGGACGAACACTGAAGCTTTCTTT. Its translation: CASSKYRGVARTNTEAFF.

The chain joins TRBV30 to TRBJ1-1, with a tentative D call TRBD1 (5 bases). V lost 0 bases and J 1 base, leaving 6 bases between the germline ends. The CDR3 extends over 13 amino acids. Per the germline V gene, CDR1 is GTSNPN and CDR2 is SVGIG (reference sequence). CDR3 sequence reads: CAWSVQANTEAFF. The CDR3 bases are TGTGCCTGGAGTGTACAGGCGAACACTGAAGCTTTCTTT.

This sequence joins TRBV29-1 and TRBJ1-1, with unresolved D. Germline CDR1 and CDR2: SQVTM and ANQGSEA. The CDR3 runs to 12 residues. Trimming cost V 4 bases and J 3 bases, with 9 bases left between them. The CDR3: CSVVGGHTEAFF. The CDR3 DNA follows: TGCAGCGTTGTCGGTGGTCACACTGAAGCTTTCTTT.